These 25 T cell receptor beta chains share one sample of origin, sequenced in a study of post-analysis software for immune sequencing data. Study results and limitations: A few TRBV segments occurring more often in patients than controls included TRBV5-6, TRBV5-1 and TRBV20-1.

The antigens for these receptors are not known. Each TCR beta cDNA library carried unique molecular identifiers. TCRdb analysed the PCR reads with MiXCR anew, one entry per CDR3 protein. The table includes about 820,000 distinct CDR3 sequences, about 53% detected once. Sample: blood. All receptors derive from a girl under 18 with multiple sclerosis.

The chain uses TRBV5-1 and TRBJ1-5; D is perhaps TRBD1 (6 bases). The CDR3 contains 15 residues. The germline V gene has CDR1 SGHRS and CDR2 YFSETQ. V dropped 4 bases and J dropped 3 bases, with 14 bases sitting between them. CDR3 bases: TGCGCCAGCAGCCCCGGGACACAGAACAATCAGCCCCAGCATTTT. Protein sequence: CASSPGTQNNQPQHF.

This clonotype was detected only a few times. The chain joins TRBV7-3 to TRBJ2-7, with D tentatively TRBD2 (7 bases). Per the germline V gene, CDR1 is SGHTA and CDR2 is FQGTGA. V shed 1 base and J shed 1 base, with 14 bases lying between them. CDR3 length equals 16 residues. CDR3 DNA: TGTGCCAGCAGCTTAAGCGGCGGGGGCGTTTCCTACGAGCAGTACTTC. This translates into CASSLSGGGVSYEQYF. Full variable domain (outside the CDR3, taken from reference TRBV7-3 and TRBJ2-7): GAGVSQTPSNKVTEKGKYVELRCDPISGHTALYWYRQSLGQGPEFLIYFQGTGAADDSGLPNDRFFAVRPEGSVSTLKIQRTERGDSAVYLCASSLSGGGVSYEQYFGPGTRLTVT.

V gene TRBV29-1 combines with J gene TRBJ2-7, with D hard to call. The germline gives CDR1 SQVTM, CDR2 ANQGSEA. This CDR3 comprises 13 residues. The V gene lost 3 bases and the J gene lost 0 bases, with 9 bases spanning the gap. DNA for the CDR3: TGCAGCGTTGAGGTATCGAGCTCCTACGAGCAGTACTTC. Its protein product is CSVEVSSSYEQYF.

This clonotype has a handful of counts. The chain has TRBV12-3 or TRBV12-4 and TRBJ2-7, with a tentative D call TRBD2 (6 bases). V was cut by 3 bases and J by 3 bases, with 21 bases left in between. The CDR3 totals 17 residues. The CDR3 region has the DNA TGTGCCAGCAGTTTCAAGGTCGGCGGGGACCTTTACTACGAGCAGTACTTC. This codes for CASSFKVGGDLYYEQYF.

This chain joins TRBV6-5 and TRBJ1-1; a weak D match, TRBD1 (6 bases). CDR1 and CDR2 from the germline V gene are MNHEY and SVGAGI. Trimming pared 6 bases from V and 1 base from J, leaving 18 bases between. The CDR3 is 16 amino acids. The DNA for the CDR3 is TGTGCCAGCAGCTCCGCCGGGGGGCAGAGGAACACTGAAGCTTTCTTT. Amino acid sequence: CASSSAGGQRNTEAFF.

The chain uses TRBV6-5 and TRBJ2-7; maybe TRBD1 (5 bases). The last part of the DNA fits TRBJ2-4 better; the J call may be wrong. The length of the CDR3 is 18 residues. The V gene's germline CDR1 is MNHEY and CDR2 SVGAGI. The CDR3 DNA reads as TGTGCCAGCAGTTACTCGAGTTTAGGGGTCGGAGCAGGGAACATTCAGTACTTC. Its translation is CASSYSSLGVGAGNIQYF.

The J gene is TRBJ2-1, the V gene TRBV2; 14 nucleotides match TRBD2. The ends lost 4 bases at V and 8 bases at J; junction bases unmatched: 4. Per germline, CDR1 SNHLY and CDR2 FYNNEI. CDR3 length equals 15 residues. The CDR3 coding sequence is TGTGCCAGCAGTGGACTAGCGGGAGGGCCCCATGAGCAGTTCTTC. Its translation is CASSGLAGGPHEQFF.

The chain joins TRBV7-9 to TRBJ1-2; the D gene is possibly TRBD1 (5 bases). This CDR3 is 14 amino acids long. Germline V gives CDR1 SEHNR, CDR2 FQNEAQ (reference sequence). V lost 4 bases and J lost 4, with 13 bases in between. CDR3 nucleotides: TGTGCCAGCAGCTCGCGGTCCGGGGGCTATGGCTACACCTTC. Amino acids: CASSSRSGGYGYTF.

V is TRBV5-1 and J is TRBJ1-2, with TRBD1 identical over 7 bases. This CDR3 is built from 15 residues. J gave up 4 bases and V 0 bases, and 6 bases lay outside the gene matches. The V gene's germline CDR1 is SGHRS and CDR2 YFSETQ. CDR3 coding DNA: TGCGCCAGCAGCTTGGGGACGACAGGGATCTATGGCTACACCTTC. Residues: CASSLGTTGIYGYTF.

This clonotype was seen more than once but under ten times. As DNA, the CDR3 is TGTGCCAGCAGCCACGGGACCGGACTTGGGGCGCAGTATTTT. Amino acid sequence: CASSHGTGLGAQYF. The V gene is TRBV27, the J gene TRBJ2-3; either TRBD1 or TRBD2 may fit D (5 bases each). CDR3 size: 14 residues. V dropped 6 bases and J dropped 10 bases, with 20 bases sitting between them. Germline values: CDR1 MNHEY, CDR2 SMNVEV (reference sequence).

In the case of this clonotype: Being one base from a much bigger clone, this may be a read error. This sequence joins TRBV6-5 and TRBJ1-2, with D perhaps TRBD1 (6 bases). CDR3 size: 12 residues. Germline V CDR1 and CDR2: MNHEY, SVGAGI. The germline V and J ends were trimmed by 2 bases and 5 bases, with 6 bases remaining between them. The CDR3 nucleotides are TGTGCCAGCAGTTACAGGGGGTATGGCTACACCTTC. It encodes CASSYRGYGYTF.

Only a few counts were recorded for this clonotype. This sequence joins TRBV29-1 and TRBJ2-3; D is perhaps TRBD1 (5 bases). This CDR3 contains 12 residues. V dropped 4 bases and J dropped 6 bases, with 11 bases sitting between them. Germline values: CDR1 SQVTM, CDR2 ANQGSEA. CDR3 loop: CSVATGFDTQYF. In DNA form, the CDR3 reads TGCAGCGTTGCAACAGGTTTCGATACGCAGTATTTT.

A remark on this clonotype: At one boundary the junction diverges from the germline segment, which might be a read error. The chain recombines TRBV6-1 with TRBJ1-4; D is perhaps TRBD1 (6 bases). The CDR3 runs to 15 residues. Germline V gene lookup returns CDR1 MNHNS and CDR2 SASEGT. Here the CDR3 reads CVSRGRGAACEKLFF. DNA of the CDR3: TGTGTCAGCAGAGGGAGGGGGGCGGCGTGTGAAAAACTGTTTTTT.

CDR3: CASSLATGTASYEQYF. CDR3 DNA sequence: TGCGCCAGCAGCTTGGCCACCGGGACAGCGTCCTACGAGCAGTACTTC. The chain recombines TRBV5-1 with TRBJ2-7; 7 positions agree with TRBD1. The J segment lost 1 base and the V segment lost 0 bases, leaving 7 bases of the junction unmatched. The CDR3 is made up of 16 amino acids. Germline CDR1 SGHRS, CDR2 YFSETQ.

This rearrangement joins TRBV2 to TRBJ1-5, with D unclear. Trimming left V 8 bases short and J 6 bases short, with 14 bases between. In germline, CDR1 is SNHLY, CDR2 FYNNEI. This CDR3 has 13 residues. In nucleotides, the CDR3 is TGTGCCAGCTGTGGGGAAGCAGGTCAGCCCCAGCATTTT. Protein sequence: CASCGEAGQPQHF.

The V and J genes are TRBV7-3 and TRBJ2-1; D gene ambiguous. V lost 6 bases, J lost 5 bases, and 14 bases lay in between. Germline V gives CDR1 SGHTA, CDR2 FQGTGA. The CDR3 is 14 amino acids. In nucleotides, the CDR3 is TGTGCCAGCAGTTCTTACAGTAACCACAATGAGCAGTTCTTC. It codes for CASSSYSNHNEQFF.

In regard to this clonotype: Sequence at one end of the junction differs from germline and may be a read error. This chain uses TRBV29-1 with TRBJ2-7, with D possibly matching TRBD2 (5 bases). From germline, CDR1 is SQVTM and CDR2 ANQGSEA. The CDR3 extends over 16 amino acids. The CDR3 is CGVEDRSELRALEQYF. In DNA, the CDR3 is TGCGGCGTTGAAGACCGATCGGAGTTGAGGGCTCTCGAGCAGTACTTC.

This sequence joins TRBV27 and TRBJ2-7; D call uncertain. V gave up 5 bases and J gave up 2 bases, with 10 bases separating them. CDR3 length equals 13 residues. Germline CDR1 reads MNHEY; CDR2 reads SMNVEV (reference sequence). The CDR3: CASSKYRTYEQYF. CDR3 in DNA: TGTGCCAGCAGTAAATACCGAACCTACGAGCAGTACTTC.

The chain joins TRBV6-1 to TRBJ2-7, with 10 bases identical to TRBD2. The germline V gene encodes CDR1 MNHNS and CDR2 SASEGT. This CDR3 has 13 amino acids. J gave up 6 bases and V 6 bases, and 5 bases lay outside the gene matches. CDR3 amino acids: CASSEREGLEQYF. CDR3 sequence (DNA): TGTGCCAGCAGCGAGCGGGAGGGCCTCGAGCAGTACTTC.

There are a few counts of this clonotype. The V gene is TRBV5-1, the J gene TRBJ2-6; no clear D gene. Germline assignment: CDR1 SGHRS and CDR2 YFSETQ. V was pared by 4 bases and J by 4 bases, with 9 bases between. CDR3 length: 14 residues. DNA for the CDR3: TGCGCCAGCAGCGGCCCTCTCGGGGCCAACGTCCTGACTTTC. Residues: CASSGPLGANVLTF.

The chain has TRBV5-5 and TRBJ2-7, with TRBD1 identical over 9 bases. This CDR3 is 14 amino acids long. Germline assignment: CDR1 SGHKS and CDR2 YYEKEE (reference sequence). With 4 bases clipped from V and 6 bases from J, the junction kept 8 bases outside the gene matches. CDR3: CASSPWTGASEQYF. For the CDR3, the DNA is TGTGCCAGCAGCCCGTGGACAGGGGCCTCCGAGCAGTACTTC.

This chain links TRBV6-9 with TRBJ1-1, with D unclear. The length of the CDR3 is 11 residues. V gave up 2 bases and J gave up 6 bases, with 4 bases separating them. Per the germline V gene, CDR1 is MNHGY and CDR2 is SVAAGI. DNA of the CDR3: TGTGCCAGCAGTTATGATCCTGAAGCTTTCTTT. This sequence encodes CASSYDPEAFF.

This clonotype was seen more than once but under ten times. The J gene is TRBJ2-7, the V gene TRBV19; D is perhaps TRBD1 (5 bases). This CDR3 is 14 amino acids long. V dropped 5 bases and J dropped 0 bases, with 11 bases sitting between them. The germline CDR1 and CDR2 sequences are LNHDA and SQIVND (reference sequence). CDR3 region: CASSLSGHSYEQYF. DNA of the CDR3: TGTGCCAGTAGTTTGTCAGGACACTCCTACGAGCAGTACTTC.

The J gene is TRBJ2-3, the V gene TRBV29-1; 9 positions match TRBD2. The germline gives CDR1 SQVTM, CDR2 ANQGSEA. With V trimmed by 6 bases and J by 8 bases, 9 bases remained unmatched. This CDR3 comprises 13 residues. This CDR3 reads CSVRGLARVTQYF. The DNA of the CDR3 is TGCAGCGTCCGTGGACTAGCGCGGGTTACGCAGTATTTT.

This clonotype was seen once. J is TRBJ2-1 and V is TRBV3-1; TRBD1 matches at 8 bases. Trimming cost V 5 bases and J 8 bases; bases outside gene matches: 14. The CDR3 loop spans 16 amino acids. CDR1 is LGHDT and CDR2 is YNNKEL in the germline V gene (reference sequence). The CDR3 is CASSAGTGTFTDEQFF. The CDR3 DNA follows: TGTGCCAGCAGCGCCGGGACAGGAACGTTTACGGATGAGCAGTTCTTC.